This T cell receptor beta chain was documented in a study of blood T cell repertoires in COVID-19. Study-wide background: Specimens from acute and convalescent COVID-19 originated in the United States, Italy and Spain. T cells, B-cell-depleted T cells, or PBMCs provided the cDNA or gDNA that served as material.

Original methodology: By means of reference gene primer amplification, nucleated cell counts were estimated. Repertoires were generated with immunoSEQ multiplex PCR, while TCRdb's copy carries only in-frame clones and drops some. V and J calls and clone size are copied from that table; D and trimming were computed from the DNA. The sample lists around 140,000 clones; 60% to 85% were seen once. With V trimmed by 0 bases and J by 4 bases, 9 bases remained unmatched. CDR1 is KGHSH and CDR2 is LQKENI in the germline V gene. The CDR3 totals 18 residues. The source is a woman aged 60-75 years with acute or convalescent COVID-19. This sequence joins TRBV18 and TRBJ2-5; TRBD2 aligns across 12 bases. Sequenced: peripheral blood. CDR3 sequence reads: CASSPPSSGRAVGETQYF. The CDR3 DNA sequence: TGTGCCAGCTCACCACCGTCTAGCGGGAGGGCCGTGGGAGAGACCCAGTACTTC.